The source of this TCR beta chain is a study of spatial heterogeneity in lung cancer. Study summary: Raw-read counts averaged over ten per unique TCR and UMI combination.

One entry per CDR3 protein, called by TCRdb with MiXCR from the 5' RACE reads. The data show about 2,000 distinct CDR3 sequences, approximately 9% seen once. The CDR3 runs to 14 residues. Germline loops: CDR1 SQVTM, CDR2 ANQGSEA. Losses at the gene ends were 4 bases for V and 8 bases for J; bases not matched to a gene: 13. The time point is: sample taken at primary tumor resection. This clonotype rates as medium-sized. Its antigen is not identified. Study findings and constraints: How many expanded intratumoral alpha and beta TCRs were present tracked the tumor mutation count, which was a count of nonsynonymous mutations.

V usage is TRBV29-1 and J usage is TRBJ1-2; 7 bases are a match to TRBD1. Sequencing was performed on lung tumor tissue, taken at surgery. The receptor comes from a female donor with early-stage non-small cell lung cancer. The CDR3 DNA sequence: TGCAGCGTTGTAAGGCGAACAGGGGAAGACGGCTACACCTTC. It is translated as CSVVRRTGEDGYTF.